The clone carrying this TCR beta chain was picked up many times. This record belongs to a study of T cells in Graves' hyperthyroidism and ophthalmopathy. Diagnostic assessment was based on clinical symptoms, serum thyroxine and TRAb, thyroid ultrasound and orbital computed tomography. Germline-derived CDR1 and CDR2 are SNHLY and FYNNEI. The V end was cut by 6 bases, the J end by 10 bases, with 13 bases between. This CDR3 has 12 residues. Amplification of TCR beta CDR3 regions used RNA as the template. A set of HTBI primers served as the primers for a first-round RT-PCR of the TCR CDR3. MiXCR, applied by TCRdb to the multiplex PCR reads, yields one record per CDR3 protein. The sample carries roughly 700,000 distinct CDR3 sequences, less than 15% recorded once.

This TCR was sampled from a woman between 18 and 29 years old with Graves' hyperthyroidism. Sample: blood. J is TRBJ2-1 and V is TRBV2; no definite D call. The CDR3 nucleotides are TGTGCCAGCAGCCCCTTTTCCAGGGAGCAGTTCTTC. It yields the protein CASSPFSREQFF. The entire variable domain, with the rest obtained from reference TRBV2 and TRBJ2-1, is as follows: EPEVTQTPSHQVTQMGQEVILRCVPISNHLYFYWYRQILGQKVEFLVSFYNNEISEKSEIFDDQFSVERPDGSNFTLKIRSTKLEDSAMYFCASSPFSREQFFGPGTRLTVL.